This is a list of T cell receptor beta chains from one sample in a study of T-cell memory formation after mild COVID-19. TCRdb independently ran MiXCR on the 5' RACE reads; one entry per CDR3 protein. The sample holds more than 450,000 distinct CDR3 sequences, roughly 17% seen once. Source material: PBMCs or a T cell subset sorted from them (not recorded which). Every receptor here comes from an adult woman who had mild COVID-19 (a few samples of this study predate the infection). Cell type and time point are not known. Each CDR3 is given with its conserved first and last residue. The order of the fields is D gene, J gene, V gene, clone size, CDR3 length, CDR3 DNA, CDR3 protein. The D gene is left open where the match is weak. Some rows mark clone size as missing; the rest say once, few, many or name a class of expanded clone.

>TRBD2|TRBJ2-1|TRBV24-1|few|15
TGTGCCACCAGTGATTTGACTAGCGGCTACAATGAGCAGTTCTTC
CATSDLTSGYNEQFF
>NA|TRBJ2-1|TRBV6-2/TRBV6-3|NA|13
TGTGCCAGCAAACTAGGTCAGGCTCGTGAGCAGTTCTTC
CASKLGQAREQFF
>TRBD2|TRBJ2-2|TRBV6-6|NA|18
TGTGCCAGCAGTTACGGGTTCGGCGGGGGGGCGTGGACCGGGGAGCTGTTTTTT
CASSYGFGGGAWTGELFF
>NA|TRBJ1-3|TRBV19|NA|15
TGTGCCAGTAGTACCAGACAGGCCGGATTGGACACCATATATTTT
CASSTRQAGLDTIYF
>NA|TRBJ2-5|TRBV24-1|NA|14
TGTGCCACCAGTGACCCCGGGGCTATTGCGACCCAGTACTTC
CATSDPGAIATQYF
>NA|TRBJ2-1|TRBV18|NA|16
TGTGCCAGCTCACCACAGCAGGGGATACCCTACAATGAGCAGTTCTTC
CASSPQQGIPYNEQFF
>NA|TRBJ2-7|TRBV20-1|few|14
TGCAGTGCTAGAGATAGGGTAGTCTCCTACGAGCAGTACTTC
CSARDRVVSYEQYF
>TRBD2|TRBJ2-2|TRBV30|NA|17
TGTGCCTGGAGTGCACGTCGGAGCGGGGGGAACACCGGGGAGCTGTTTTTT
CAWSARRSGGNTGELFF
>TRBD2|TRBJ2-5|TRBV20-1|many|12
TGCAGTGCACCCGGGACTAGCGGGACCCAGTACTTC
CSAPGTSGTQYF
>NA|TRBJ2-7|TRBV24-1|few|15
TGTGCCACCAGTGATGTCCCCCTTATCGACTACGAGCAGTACTTC
CATSDVPLIDYEQYF
>NA|TRBJ2-7|TRBV5-4|few|14
TGTGCCAGCAGCCTGACGTTACGGGACGACGAGCAGTACTTC
CASSLTLRDDEQYF
>NA|TRBJ2-1|TRBV24-1|few|19
TGTGCCACCAGTGATTTTGGGTTAGGGGAGGAATCCGGATACAATGAGCAGTTCTTC
CATSDFGLGEESGYNEQFF
>NA|TRBJ1-5|TRBV4-2|few|16
TGTGCCAGCAGCCAGGAGAGCAGGTATAGCAATCAGCCCCAGCATTTT
CASSQESRYSNQPQHF
>TRBD2|TRBJ2-1|TRBV6-2/TRBV6-3|few|16
TGTGCCAGCAGTTACTCGGCTAGCGGGAGTGGGGATGAGCAGTTCTTC
CASSYSASGSGDEQFF
>TRBD1|TRBJ2-3|TRBV11-2|NA|16
TGTGCCAGCAGCTTAGTACAGGGGAGTTCCACAGATACGCAGTATTTT
CASSLVQGSSTDTQYF
>TRBD1|TRBJ1-1|TRBV27|few|16
TGTGCCAGCAGTTTAACAACCCCCGGGACAGGGACTGAAGCTTTCTTT
CASSLTTPGTGTEAFF
>NA|TRBJ2-3|TRBV21-1|NA|12
TGTGCCAGCAGCAAAGTGGGAGATACGCAGTATTTT
CASSKVGDTQYF
>TRBD1|TRBJ1-2|TRBV6-1|few|16
TGTGCCAGCTACCCCGGGACAGCCAACCTGGACTATGGCTACACCTTC
CASYPGTANLDYGYTF
>NA|TRBJ2-1|TRBV2|few|13
TGTGCCAGCAGTTCTACAGGGCACAATGAGCAGTTCTTC
CASSSTGHNEQFF
>NA|TRBJ1-1|TRBV2|few|14
TGTGCCAGCAGGATGGACACGATGAACACTGAAGCTTTCTTT
CASRMDTMNTEAFF
>TRBD2|TRBJ2-5|TRBV25-1|few|19
TGTGCCAGCAGTGAACAGGATAGCGGGAGCGGGGGGCCCGGAGAGACCCAGTACTTC
CASSEQDSGSGGPGETQYF
>NA|TRBJ2-5|TRBV7-9|few|19
TGTGCCAGCAGCTTATCCTGGGACTTCCCCAGCCAGTATCAGGAGACCCAGTACTTC
CASSLSWDFPSQYQETQYF
>NA|TRBJ2-5|TRBV5-1|few|15
TGCGCCAGCAGCTTGGCCGGGCGATCACAAGAGACCCAGTACTTC
CASSLAGRSQETQYF
>NA|TRBJ2-5|TRBV14|NA|15
TGTGCCAGCAGCCAACCCCTCGCATTCCAAGAGACCCAGTACTTC
CASSQPLAFQETQYF
>NA|TRBJ2-1|TRBV7-8|few|12
TGTGCCAGCAGCTTCGAGACCGGTGAGCAGTTCTTC
CASSFETGEQFF
>NA|TRBJ1-5|TRBV12-3/TRBV12-4|few|14
TGTGCCAGCACCTTGCGTAGGGGCAATCAGCCCCAGCATTTT
CASTLRRGNQPQHF
>TRBD1|TRBJ1-1|TRBV7-9|many|16
TGTGCCAGCAGCCCCCCCCGGGACAGGGAGAACACTGAAGCTTTCTTT
CASSPPRDRENTEAFF
>NA|TRBJ1-1|TRBV4-2|many|14
TGTGCCAGCAGCCAAGATTCAACGAACACTGAAGCTTTCTTT
CASSQDSTNTEAFF
>NA|TRBJ1-1|TRBV5-1|NA|15
TGCGCCAGCAGCTTGGGGTTTGGGGGCGCAAAAGAAGCTTTCTTT
CASSLGFGGAKEAFF
>NA|TRBJ1-1|TRBV19|NA|12
TGTGCCAGTAGTATAAGGGCAGACCGGGCTTTCTTT
CASSIRADRAFF
>NA|TRBJ2-3|TRBV5-6|few|12
TGTGCCAGCATAAAAGGGACAGATACGCAGTATTTT
CASIKGTDTQYF
>TRBD1|TRBJ2-1|TRBV7-3|NA|17
TGTGCCAGCAGCTTGACCTGGGTAGGGGGCGTTGGCAATGAGCAGTTCTTC
CASSLTWVGGVGNEQFF
>TRBD1|TRBJ1-1|TRBV12-3/TRBV12-4|few|15
TGTGCCAGCAGTATGTACCGGGACAGGGACACTGAAGCTTTCTTT
CASSMYRDRDTEAFF
>NA|TRBJ2-7|TRBV20-1|once|14
TGCAGTGCCCCGCGTAGGCCTACCTTCTACGAGCAGTACTTC
CSAPRRPTFYEQYF
>TRBD1|TRBJ2-2|TRBV7-2|NA|15
TGTGCCAGCAGTCCATACACAGGGGGCACCGGGGAGCTGTTTTTT
CASSPYTGGTGELFF